These 3 T cell receptor beta chains were sequenced from one sample in a study of regulatory T cells in long-lasting Graves disease. Via MiXCR, TCRdb re-called the reads, giving one row per CDR3 protein. The table lists roughly 600 distinct CDR3 sequences, approximately 70% of them singletons. The TCR library was made from RNA that had been extracted from PBMCs in TRIzol. The material was peripheral blood mononuclear cells (PBMCs), obtained with antithyroid drug treatment, in newly diagnosed or persistent Graves disease (not recorded which). These receptors were collected from a female donor with Graves disease.

The chain is built from TRBV28 and TRBJ2-7; D remains ambiguous. V shed 5 bases and J shed 3 bases, with 17 bases lying between them. CDR1 MDHEN and CDR2 SYDVKM come from the germline V gene. The CDR3 has 15 amino acids. CDR3 protein: CASSPPVQQFYEQYF. CDR3 nucleotide sequence: TGTGCCAGCAGTCCCCCGGTGCAGCAATTCTACGAGCAGTACTTC.

This clonotype appeared a few times. The V call is TRBV7-2, the J call TRBJ1-2; no reliable D call. The CDR3 contains 14 residues. Germline V gives CDR1 SGHTA, CDR2 FQGNSA. V lost 6 bases to trimming and J lost 5 bases, with 16 bases between them. CDR3 protein: CASSVGPGPYGYTF. The CDR3 DNA sequence: TGTGCCAGCAGTGTAGGCCCTGGCCCGTATGGCTACACCTTC.

This clonotype was recorded once. Sequence at one end of the junction differs from germline and may be a read error. The J gene is TRBJ2-7, the V gene TRBV28; TRBD2 matches 10 bases. CDR1 and CDR2 (germline): MDHEN, SYDVKM. The CDR3 totals 12 residues. CDR3 loop: CASSTTGTSVPF. The CDR3 nucleotides are TGTGCCAGCAGTACTACCGGGACTAGCGTTCCGTTC.